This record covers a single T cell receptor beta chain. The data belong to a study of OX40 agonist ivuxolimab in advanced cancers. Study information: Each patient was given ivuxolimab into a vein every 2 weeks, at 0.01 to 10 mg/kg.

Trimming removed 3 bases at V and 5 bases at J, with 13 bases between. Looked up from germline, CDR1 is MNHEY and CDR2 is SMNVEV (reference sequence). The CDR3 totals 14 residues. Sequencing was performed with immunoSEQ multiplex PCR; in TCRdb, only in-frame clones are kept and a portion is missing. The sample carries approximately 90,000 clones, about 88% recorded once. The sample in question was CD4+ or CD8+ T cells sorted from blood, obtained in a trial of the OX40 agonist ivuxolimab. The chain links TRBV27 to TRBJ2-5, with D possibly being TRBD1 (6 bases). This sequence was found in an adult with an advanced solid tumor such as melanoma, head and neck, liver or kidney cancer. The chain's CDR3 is CASSFRGYGETQYF. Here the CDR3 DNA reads TGTGCCAGCAGTTTCAGGGGATACGGTGAGACCCAGTACTTC.